The entry below gives a single TCR beta chain sequence along with its context. The sample originates from a study of blood T cell repertoires in COVID-19. Study as a whole: The origin of the acute and convalescent COVID-19 samples was the United States, Italy and Spain.

Authors' analysis steps: Reference gene primer amplification gave nucleated cell count estimates. Sequenced by immunoSEQ multiplex PCR; TCRdb stores in-frame clones only, minus some. V, J and clone size reflect that table, while D and trimming were determined from the DNA. The table includes fewer than 500,000 clones, approximately 87% detected once. This CDR3 spans 19 amino acids. The V gene end was trimmed by 0 bases and the J gene end by 5 bases; junction bases not matched to a gene: 14. Germline loops: CDR1 SGHVS, CDR2 FNYEAQ. This clonotype was sampled from a woman in her twenties or thirties with acute COVID-19. The sample consisted of PBMCs or T cells enriched from blood (not recorded which). J is TRBJ2-5 and V is TRBV7-6; 11 bases fit TRBD2. The chain's CDR3 is CASSLAPVASGGPVETQYF. CDR3 nucleotide sequence: TGTGCCAGCAGCTTAGCGCCTGTAGCTAGCGGGGGGCCGGTGGAGACCCAGTACTTC.